This T cell receptor (beta chain) was recovered during a study of cytomegalovirus exposure and HLA in healthy donors. For the study at large: Genetic ancestry analysis placed approximately 79% of the 398 donors that were genotyped in the Caucasian-associated cluster. Study observations and caveats: For TCR beta chains, V- and J-gene trimming was later linked to a missense DCLRE1C variant.

The length of the CDR3 is 13 residues. Germline-derived CDR1 and CDR2 are SEHNR and FQNEAQ (reference sequence). As regards this clone: Its antigen is still unknown. A read error may account for a junction end that differs from germline.

The primer mix had 60 Vbeta and 13 Jbeta primers. Some clones are missing from TCRdb's copy, which holds only in-frame ones; the method was immunoSEQ multiplex PCR. The profile covers some 150,000 clones, with 82% appearing a single time and approximately 1.5% taken by the ten largest. Healthy bone marrow donors made up the donor group. Sequenced material: PBMCs. The origin of this receptor is a man aged 25 to 45 in good health and CMV-seropositive. The J gene is TRBJ1-1, the V gene TRBV7-9; 7 positions agree with TRBD1. CDR3 residues: CSSSLGQDFEAFF. The CDR3 coding sequence is TGTTCCAGCAGCTTAGGACAGGACTTTGAAGCTTTCTTT.